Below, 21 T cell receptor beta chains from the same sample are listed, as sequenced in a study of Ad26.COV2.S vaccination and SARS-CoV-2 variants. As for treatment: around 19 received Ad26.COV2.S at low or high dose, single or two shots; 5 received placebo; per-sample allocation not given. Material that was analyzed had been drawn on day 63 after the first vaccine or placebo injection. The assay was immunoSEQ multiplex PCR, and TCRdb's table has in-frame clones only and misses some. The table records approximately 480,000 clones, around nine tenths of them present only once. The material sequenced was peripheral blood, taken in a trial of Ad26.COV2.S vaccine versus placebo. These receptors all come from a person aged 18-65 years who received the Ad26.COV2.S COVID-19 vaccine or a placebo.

The CDR3 coding sequence is TGTGCCATCAGTGAGCTTCGGAGGGAAGCTTTCTTT. Translated: CAISELRREAFF. The chain uses TRBV10-3 and TRBJ1-1, with D hard to call. Germline CDR1 ENHRY, CDR2 SYGVKD. Trimming shortened V by 2 bases and J by 8 bases, and 9 bases separated the two germline ends. The CDR3 has 12 amino acids.

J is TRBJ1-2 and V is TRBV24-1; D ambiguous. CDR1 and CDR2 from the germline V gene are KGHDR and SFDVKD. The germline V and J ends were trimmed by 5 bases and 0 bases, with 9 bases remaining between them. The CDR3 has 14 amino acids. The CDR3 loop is CATSAQNTNYGYTF. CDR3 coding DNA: TGTGCCACCAGTGCACAGAATACTAACTATGGCTACACCTTC.

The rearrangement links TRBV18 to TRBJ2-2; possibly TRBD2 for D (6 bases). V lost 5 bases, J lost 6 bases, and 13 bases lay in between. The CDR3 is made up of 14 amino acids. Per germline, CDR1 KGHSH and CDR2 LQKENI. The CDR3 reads CASSGGLQSGELFF. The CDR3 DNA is TGTGCCAGCTCAGGGGGACTCCAGTCCGGGGAGCTGTTTTTT.

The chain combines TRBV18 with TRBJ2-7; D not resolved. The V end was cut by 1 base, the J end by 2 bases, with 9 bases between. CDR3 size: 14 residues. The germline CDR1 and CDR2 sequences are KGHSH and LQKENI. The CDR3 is CASSPRGIPYEQYF. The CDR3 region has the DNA TGTGCCAGCTCACCACGTGGAATCCCCTACGAGCAGTACTTC.

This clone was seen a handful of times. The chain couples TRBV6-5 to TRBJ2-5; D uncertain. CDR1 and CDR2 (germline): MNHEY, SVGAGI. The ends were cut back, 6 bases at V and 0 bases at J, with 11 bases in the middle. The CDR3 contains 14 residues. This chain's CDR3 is CASRFSQYQETQYF. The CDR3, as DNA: TGTGCCAGCAGATTCTCACAGTACCAAGAGACCCAGTACTTC.

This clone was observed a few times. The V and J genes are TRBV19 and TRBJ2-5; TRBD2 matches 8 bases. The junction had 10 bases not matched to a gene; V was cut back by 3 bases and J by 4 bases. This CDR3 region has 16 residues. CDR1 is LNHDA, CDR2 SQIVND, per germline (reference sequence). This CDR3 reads CASSMDAGGARETQYF. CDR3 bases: TGTGCCAGTAGTATGGATGCGGGAGGAGCGAGAGAGACCCAGTACTTC.

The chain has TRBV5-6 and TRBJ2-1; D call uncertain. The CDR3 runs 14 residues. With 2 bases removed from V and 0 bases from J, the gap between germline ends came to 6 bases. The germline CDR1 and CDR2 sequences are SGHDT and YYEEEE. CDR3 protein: CASSLVYSYNEQFF. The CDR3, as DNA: TGTGCCAGCAGCTTAGTATACTCCTACAATGAGCAGTTCTTC.

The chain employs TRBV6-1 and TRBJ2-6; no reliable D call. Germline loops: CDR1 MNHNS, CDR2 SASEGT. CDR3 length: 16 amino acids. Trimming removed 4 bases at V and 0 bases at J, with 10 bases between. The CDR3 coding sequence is TGTGCCAGCAGTGGGAGACCGAACTCTGGGGCCAACGTCCTGACTTTC. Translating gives CASSGRPNSGANVLTF.

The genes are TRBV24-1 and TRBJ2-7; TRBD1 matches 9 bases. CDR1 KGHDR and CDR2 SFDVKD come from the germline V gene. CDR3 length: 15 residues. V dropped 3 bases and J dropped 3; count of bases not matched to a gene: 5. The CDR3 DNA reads TGTGCCACCAGTGATCCGGGACAGGGATTCTACGAGCAGTACTTC. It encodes CATSDPGQGFYEQYF.

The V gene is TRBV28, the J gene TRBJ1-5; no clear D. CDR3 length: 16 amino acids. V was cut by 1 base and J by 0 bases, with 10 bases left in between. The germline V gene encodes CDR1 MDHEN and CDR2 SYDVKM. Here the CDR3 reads CASSLFRLDSNQPQHF. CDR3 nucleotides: TGTGCCAGCAGTTTATTCAGACTCGATAGCAATCAGCCCCAGCATTTT.

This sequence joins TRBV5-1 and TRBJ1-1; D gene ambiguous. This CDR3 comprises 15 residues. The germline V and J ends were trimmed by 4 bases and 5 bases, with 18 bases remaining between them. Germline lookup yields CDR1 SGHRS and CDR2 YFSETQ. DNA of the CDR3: TGCGCCAGCAGCCCCCTTAATGGGGTCGGAACTGAAGCTTTCTTT. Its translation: CASSPLNGVGTEAFF.

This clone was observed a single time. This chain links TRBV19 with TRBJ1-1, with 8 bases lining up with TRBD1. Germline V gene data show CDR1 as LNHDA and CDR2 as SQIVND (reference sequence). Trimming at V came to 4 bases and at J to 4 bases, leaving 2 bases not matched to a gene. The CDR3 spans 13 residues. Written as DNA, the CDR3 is TGTGCCAGTAGTACTGGACAGGGCACTGAAGCTTTCTTT. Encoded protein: CASSTGQGTEAFF.

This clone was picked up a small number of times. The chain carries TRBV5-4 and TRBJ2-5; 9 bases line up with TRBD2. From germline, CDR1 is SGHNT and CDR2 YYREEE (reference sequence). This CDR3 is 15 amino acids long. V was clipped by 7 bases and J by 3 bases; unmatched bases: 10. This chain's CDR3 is CASAKTSGNEETQYF. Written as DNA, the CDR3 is TGTGCCAGCGCCAAGACTAGCGGAAATGAAGAGACCCAGTACTTC.

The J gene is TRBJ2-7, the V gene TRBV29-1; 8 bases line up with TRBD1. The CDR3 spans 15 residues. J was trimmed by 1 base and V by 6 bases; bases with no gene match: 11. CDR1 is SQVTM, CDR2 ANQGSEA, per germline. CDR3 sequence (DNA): TGCAGCGTAATCCCGAGACAGGGGTCGTCCTACGAGCAGTACTTC. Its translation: CSVIPRQGSSYEQYF.

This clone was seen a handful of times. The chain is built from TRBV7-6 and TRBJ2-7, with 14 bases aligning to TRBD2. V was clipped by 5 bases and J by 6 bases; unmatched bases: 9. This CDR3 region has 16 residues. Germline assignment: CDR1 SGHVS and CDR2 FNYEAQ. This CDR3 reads CASSTGTSGSLGEQYF. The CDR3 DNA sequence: TGTGCCAGCAGCACCGGGACTAGCGGGAGCCTAGGCGAGCAGTACTTC.

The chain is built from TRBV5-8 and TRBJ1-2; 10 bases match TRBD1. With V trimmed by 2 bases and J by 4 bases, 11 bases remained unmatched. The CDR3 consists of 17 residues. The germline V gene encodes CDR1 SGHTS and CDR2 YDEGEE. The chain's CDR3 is CASSLWTGGAGTYGYTF. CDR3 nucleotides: TGTGCCAGCAGCTTATGGACAGGGGGAGCGGGTACCTATGGCTACACCTTC. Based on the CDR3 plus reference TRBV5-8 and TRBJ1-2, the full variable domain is EAGVTQSPTHLIKTRGQQATLRCSPISGHTSVYWYQQALGLGLQFLLWYDEGEERNRGNFPPRFSGRQFPNYSSELNVNALELEDSALYLCASSLWTGGAGTYGYTFGSGTRLTVV.

The chain's CDR3 is CASSFGLSGANVLTF. For the CDR3, the DNA is TGTGCCAGCAGCTTTGGTCTCTCTGGGGCCAACGTCCTGACTTTC. The V and J genes are TRBV5-6 and TRBJ2-6, with D unresolved. Trimming shortened V by 2 bases and J by 0 bases, and 6 bases separated the two germline ends. This CDR3 has 15 residues. Germline-derived CDR1 and CDR2 are SGHDT and YYEEEE.

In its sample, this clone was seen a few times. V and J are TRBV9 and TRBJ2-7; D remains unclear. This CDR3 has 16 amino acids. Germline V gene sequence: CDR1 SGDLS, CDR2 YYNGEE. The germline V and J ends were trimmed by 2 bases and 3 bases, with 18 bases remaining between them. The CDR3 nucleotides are TGTGCCAGCAGCGTCCACAGCGCCCCGGAGCACTACGAGCAGTACTTC. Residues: CASSVHSAPEHYEQYF.

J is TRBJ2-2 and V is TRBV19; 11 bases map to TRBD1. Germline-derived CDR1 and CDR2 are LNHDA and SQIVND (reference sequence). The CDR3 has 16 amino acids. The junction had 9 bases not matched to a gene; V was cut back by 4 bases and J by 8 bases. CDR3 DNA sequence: TGTGCCAGTAGTACCCCATGGACAGGGGGCGTGGGGGAGCTGTTTTTT. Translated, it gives CASSTPWTGGVGELFF.

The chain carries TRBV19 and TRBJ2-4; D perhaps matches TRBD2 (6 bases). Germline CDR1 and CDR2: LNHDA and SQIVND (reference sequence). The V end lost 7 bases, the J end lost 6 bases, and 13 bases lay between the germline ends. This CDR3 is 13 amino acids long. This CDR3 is CASTAGNGNIQYF. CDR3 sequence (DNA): TGTGCCAGTACGGCGGGGAACGGAAACATTCAGTACTTC.

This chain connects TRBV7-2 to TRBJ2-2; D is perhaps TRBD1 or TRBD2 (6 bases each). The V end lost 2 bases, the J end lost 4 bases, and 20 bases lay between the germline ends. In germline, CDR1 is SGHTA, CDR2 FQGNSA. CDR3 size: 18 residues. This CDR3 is CASSLSSTGAGVTGELFF. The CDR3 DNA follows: TGTGCCAGCAGCTTATCCTCGACGGGGGCAGGCGTCACCGGGGAGCTGTTTTTT. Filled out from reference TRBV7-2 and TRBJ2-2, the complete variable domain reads GAGVSQSPSNKVTEKGKDVELRCDPISGHTALYWYRQSLGQGLEFLIYFQGNSAPDKSGLPSDRFSAERTGGSVSTLTIQRTQQEDSAVYLCASSLSSTGAGVTGELFFGEGSRLTVL.